Below are 20 T cell receptor beta chains sequenced from a single sample in a study of blood T cell repertoires in COVID-19. Profiling relied on immunoSEQ multiplex PCR, and the TCRdb table lists in-frame clones only, not all of them. This table holds around 250,000 clones, 86% found once. The sample comprised peripheral blood. Source of these receptors: a woman at least 80 years old with COVID-19, enrolled during active disease.

The chain recombines TRBV5-6 with TRBJ2-2, with 8 bases lining up with TRBD2. After removal of 4 bases from V and 5 bases from J, the junction contained 7 bases not matched to a gene. CDR3 length: 15 residues. CDR1 SGHDT and CDR2 YYEEEE come from the germline V gene. CDR3 coding DNA: TGTGCCAGCAGCCACGCGGGGGGCCATACCGGGGAGCTGTTTTTT. Translated, it gives CASSHAGGHTGELFF.

V and J are TRBV2 and TRBJ2-1; the D is unclear. Germline-derived CDR1 and CDR2 are SNHLY and FYNNEI. The V end lost 3 bases, the J end lost 4 bases, and 7 bases lay between the germline ends. The CDR3 length is 13 residues. CDR3 DNA sequence: TGTGCCAGCAGTGACTCAGTTTACAATGAGCAGTTCTTC. Its protein product is CASSDSVYNEQFF.

The CDR3, as DNA: TGTGCCAGCAGTTTCGGGACAGGGGTCACTGAAGCTTTCTTT. Its protein product is CASSFGTGVTEAFF. The V and J genes are TRBV28 and TRBJ1-1; the match to TRBD1 covers 10 bases. J lost 4 bases, V lost 3 bases, and 2 bases had no gene match. The germline CDR1 and CDR2 sequences are MDHEN and SYDVKM. CDR3 length: 14 amino acids.

This chain connects TRBV4-1 to TRBJ2-1, with 10 bases lining up with TRBD1. Germline V lookup: CDR1 MGHRA, CDR2 YSYEKL. After removal of 2 bases from V and 4 bases from J, the junction contained 8 bases not matched to a gene. This CDR3 is built from 17 residues. CDR3 DNA: TGCGCCAGCAGCCAAAATGCCCCGGGACAGGGGTACAATGAGCAGTTCTTC. Its protein is CASSQNAPGQGYNEQFF.

V gene TRBV7-2 combines with J gene TRBJ1-5; 8 bases are a match to TRBD1. There are 15 residues in the CDR3. Germline CDR1 is SGHTA and CDR2 is FQGNSA. The junction had 4 bases not matched to a gene; V was cut back by 5 bases and J by 1 base. CDR3: CASSLGQGSNQPQHF. The CDR3 DNA follows: TGTGCCAGCAGCCTCGGACAGGGAAGCAATCAGCCCCAGCATTTT.

This rearrangement joins TRBV30 to TRBJ1-6; no definite D call. The CDR3 runs 13 residues. The V gene lost 2 bases and the J gene lost 7 bases, with 9 bases spanning the gap. The V gene's germline CDR1 is GTSNPN and CDR2 SVGIG (reference sequence). The CDR3 DNA reads as TGTGCCTGGAGTCTGCCGGGGAATTCACCCCTCCACTTT. Its protein is CAWSLPGNSPLHF. The full variable domain, rest sourced from reference TRBV30 and TRBJ1-6, is SQTIHQWPATLVQPVGSPLSLECTVEGTSNPNLYWYRQAAGRGLQLLFYSVGIGQISSEVPQNLSASRPQDRQFILSSKKLLLSDSGFYLCAWSLPGNSPLHFGNGTRLTVT.

As concerns this clone: This same CDR3 is encoded by further DNA sequences in the sample. The chain employs TRBV18 and TRBJ1-1, with 7 bases lining up with TRBD1. Unmatched junction bases numbered 1, after V lost 1 base and J lost 5 bases. Per germline, CDR1 KGHSH and CDR2 LQKENI. The CDR3 extends over 13 amino acids. The CDR3 is CASSPQGATEAFF. The CDR3 DNA is TGTGCCAGCTCACCACAGGGGGCAACTGAAGCTTTCTTT.

The chain combines TRBV19 with TRBJ2-3; 9 positions agree with TRBD2. V trimming: 9 bases; J trimming: 1 base; junction bases outside the gene matches: 8. Germline CDR1 LNHDA, CDR2 SQIVND (reference sequence). This CDR3 spans 15 amino acids. The CDR3: CASGTLAGGTDTQYF. CDR3 DNA sequence: TGTGCCAGCGGCACCTTAGCGGGGGGCACAGATACGCAGTATTTT.

In its sample, this clone was seen a few times. The genes are TRBV29-1 and TRBJ1-1, with D perhaps TRBD1 (6 bases). The CDR3 totals 13 residues. Germline CDR1 and CDR2: SQVTM and ANQGSEA. With 8 bases removed from V and 4 bases from J, the gap between germline ends came to 17 bases. CDR3 DNA sequence: TGCAGCTTTTCCACAGGGTCGGGCACTGAAGCTTTCTTT. This translates into CSFSTGSGTEAFF. Full variable domain (outside the CDR3, taken from reference TRBV29-1 and TRBJ1-1): SAVISQKPSRDICQRGTSLTIQCQVDSQVTMMFWYRQQPGQSLTLIATANQGSEATYESGFVIDKFPISRPNLTFSTLTVSNMSPEDSSIYLCSFSTGSGTEAFFGQGTRLTVV.

The CDR3 region is CASSNRGQDNEKLFF. In DNA form, the CDR3 reads TGCGCCAGCAGCAACAGGGGGCAGGATAATGAAAAACTGTTTTTT. The chain is built from TRBV5-1 and TRBJ1-4; TRBD1 agrees at 9 bases. The CDR3 spans 15 residues. The V gene's germline CDR1 is SGHRS and CDR2 YFSETQ. V was clipped by 4 bases and J by 4 bases; unmatched bases: 5.

The chain carries TRBV28 and TRBJ2-3; D possibly corresponds to TRBD1 (6 bases). Germline CDR1 reads MDHEN; CDR2 reads SYDVKM. The V and J ends lost 2 bases and 7 bases respectively, with 16 bases between them. This CDR3 spans 15 amino acids. The chain's CDR3 is CASSLPRDIYYTQYF. In nucleotides, the CDR3 is TGTGCCAGCAGTTTACCCCGGGACATATACTATACGCAGTATTTT.

The chain has TRBV30 and TRBJ2-1; D is unclear. The V gene lost 0 bases and the J gene lost 4 bases, with 10 bases spanning the gap. The length of the CDR3 is 14 residues. From germline, CDR1 is GTSNPN and CDR2 SVGIG (reference sequence). The CDR3 reads CAWSVQTAYNEQFF. CDR3 nucleotide sequence: TGTGCCTGGAGTGTACAGACGGCTTACAATGAGCAGTTCTTC. The variable domain in full, with the rest retrieved from reference TRBV30 and TRBJ2-1, is SQTIHQWPATLVQPVGSPLSLECTVEGTSNPNLYWYRQAAGRGLQLLFYSVGIGQISSEVPQNLSASRPQDRQFILSSKKLLLSDSGFYLCAWSVQTAYNEQFFGPGTRLTVL.

The rearrangement links TRBV7-2 to TRBJ1-1, with 7 bases fitting TRBD1. Germline CDR1 and CDR2: SGHTA and FQGNSA. V lost 1 base, J lost 5 bases, and 4 bases stayed unmatched. There are 14 residues in the CDR3. The CDR3 bases are TGTGCCAGCAGCTTAGTATCCAGGGGGACTGAAGCTTTCTTT. This encodes CASSLVSRGTEAFF.

The V call is TRBV10-3, the J call TRBJ2-7; D possibly corresponds to TRBD2 (5 bases). V lost 5 bases, J lost 4 bases, and 9 bases lay in between. Germline CDR1 is ENHRY and CDR2 is SYGVKD. The CDR3 loop spans 12 amino acids. CDR3 nucleotide sequence: TGTGCCATCAGTTGGTCGGGATACGAGCAGTACTTC. Protein product: CAISWSGYEQYF.

CDR3 nucleotide sequence: TGTGCCAGTAACCAGATGACAGGGGCGGCTAACTATGGCTACACCTTC. This translates into CASNQMTGAANYGYTF. V gene TRBV19 combines with J gene TRBJ1-2; 8 bases agree with TRBD1. The V gene end was trimmed by 7 bases and the J gene end by 0 bases; junction bases not matched to a gene: 10. The germline gives CDR1 LNHDA, CDR2 SQIVND (reference sequence). The CDR3 loop spans 16 amino acids.

J is TRBJ2-2 and V is TRBV7-8, with D perhaps matching TRBD1 (6 bases). The CDR3 contains 15 residues. Germline V gives CDR1 SGHVS, CDR2 FQNEAQ. The V gene lost 1 base and the J gene lost 5 bases, with 11 bases spanning the gap. The CDR3 protein is CASSLVFDRTGELFF. In DNA form, the CDR3 reads TGTGCCAGCAGCTTAGTCTTCGACAGGACCGGGGAGCTGTTTTTT.

The gene calls are TRBV7-9 and TRBJ1-5; D is unclear. This CDR3 spans 14 amino acids. Germline V gene lookup returns CDR1 SEHNR and CDR2 FQNEAQ (reference sequence). V shed 2 bases and J shed 1 base, with 6 bases lying between them. As DNA, the CDR3 is TGTGCCAGCAGCTTAAGCGAGAGCAATCAGCCCCAGCATTTT. This encodes CASSLSESNQPQHF.

The rearrangement links TRBV29-1 to TRBJ2-1, with D tentatively TRBD2 (6 bases). V lost 2 bases, J lost 15 bases, and 14 bases lay in between. This CDR3 region has 11 residues. CDR1 is SQVTM and CDR2 is ANQGSEA in the germline V gene. CDR3 nucleotide sequence: TGCAGCGTTGAACTAGCGTCGTCGCGGTTCTTC. Amino acid sequence: CSVELASSRFF.

This sequence joins TRBV19 and TRBJ1-6, with 9 positions matching TRBD1. V trimming: 6 bases; J trimming: 7 bases; junction bases outside the gene matches: 4. The CDR3 has 14 residues. Per the germline V gene, CDR1 is LNHDA and CDR2 is SQIVND (reference sequence). CDR3 amino acids: CASRQDRGNSPLHF. The CDR3 DNA reads as TGTGCCAGTAGGCAGGACAGGGGAAATTCACCCCTCCACTTT.

The chain combines TRBV6-2 or TRBV6-3 with TRBJ2-7; the D gene is possibly TRBD1 (6 bases). This CDR3 comprises 15 residues. Per the germline V gene, CDR1 is MNHEY and CDR2 is SVGEGT. V lost 4 bases and J 2 bases, leaving 15 bases between the germline ends. The chain's CDR3 is CASSSAGDIAYEQYF. CDR3 in DNA: TGTGCCAGCAGTTCCGCAGGGGACATTGCCTACGAGCAGTACTTC.